Listed here are 7 T cell receptor beta chains from one sample, sequenced in a study of blood T cell repertoires in COVID-19. The repertoire was sequenced with immunoSEQ multiplex PCR; TCRdb's copy has only in-frame clones and lacks some. Here the sample spans 150,000 to 200,000 clones, just over 90% being singletons. The sample was peripheral blood. Every receptor here comes from a woman aged 55-70 years with COVID-19, enrolled during active disease.

The V call is TRBV7-6, the J call TRBJ1-3; D uncertain. Between the trimmed V and J ends, which lost 0 bases and 1 base, there was a span of 4 bases. The CDR3 consists of 14 residues. CDR1 SGHVS and CDR2 FNYEAQ come from the germline V gene. In nucleotides, the CDR3 is TGTGCCAGCAGCTTAGCGCAGTCTGGAAACACCATATATTTT. Residues: CASSLAQSGNTIYF.

The V and J genes are TRBV6-5 and TRBJ1-5, with 8 bases matching TRBD1. Germline lookup yields CDR1 MNHEY and CDR2 SVGAGI. The CDR3 is 14 residues long. The V segment lost 9 bases and the J segment 0 bases; nucleotides outside the gene matches: 4. The CDR3 spells CASWTGTSNQPQHF. DNA of the CDR3: TGTGCCAGTTGGACAGGGACTAGCAATCAGCCCCAGCATTTT.

CDR3 sequence reads: CASRQGGGGYTF. DNA of the CDR3: TGCGCCAGCAGACAGGGGGGAGGCGGCTACACCTTC. The rearrangement joins TRBV4-1 to TRBJ1-2; 8 bases align to TRBD1. Trimming took 6 bases from V and 8 from J; bases not matched to a gene: 5. The CDR3 sequence is 12 residues long. The germline CDR1 and CDR2 sequences are MGHRA and YSYEKL.

The chain carries TRBV2 and TRBJ1-2, with a weak D call TRBD1 (5 bases). The CDR3 loop spans 13 amino acids. Trimming cost V 5 bases and J 6 bases, with 13 bases left between them. CDR1 and CDR2 (germline): SNHLY, FYNNEI. The DNA of the CDR3 is TGTGCCAGCAGTTACCGGGACTTGGATGGCTACACCTTC. This translates into CASSYRDLDGYTF. Drawing the rest from reference TRBV2 and TRBJ1-2, the complete variable domain is EPEVTQTPSHQVTQMGQEVILRCVPISNHLYFYWYRQILGQKVEFLVSFYNNEISEKSEIFDDQFSVERPDGSNFTLKIRSTKLEDSAMYFCASSYRDLDGYTFGSGTRLTVV.

The chain combines TRBV27 with TRBJ2-1; 8 nucleotides match TRBD2. CDR1 is MNHEY and CDR2 is SMNVEV in the germline V gene (reference sequence). V was clipped by 5 bases and J by 7 bases; unmatched bases: 16. CDR3 length: 17 residues. Here the CDR3 DNA reads TGTGCCAGCAGTCCCCGGACTAGCCGGGAGCTCCCGAATGAGCAGTTCTTC. It specifies CASSPRTSRELPNEQFF.

This sequence joins TRBV20-1 and TRBJ2-5, with D possibly being TRBD2 (6 bases). The germline gives CDR1 DFQATT, CDR2 SNEGSKA (reference sequence). Trimming pared 5 bases from V and 4 bases from J, leaving 17 bases between. The CDR3 extends over 14 amino acids. The CDR3 region has the DNA TGCAGTGCTTGTGGGACTTCAGCCCGAGAGACCCAGTACTTC. This sequence encodes CSACGTSARETQYF.

About this clone itself: Its ends do not fully match the called genes, so a read error is possible. The rearrangement uses TRBV30 and TRBJ2-2, with 7 nucleotides matching TRBD2. Looked up from germline, CDR1 is GTSNPN and CDR2 is SVGIG (reference sequence). CDR3 length: 13 amino acids. The CDR3 reads CAWSVGAGGGLFF. The CDR3 DNA follows: TGTGCCTGGAGTGTAGGGGCAGGCGGGGGGCTGTTTTTT.